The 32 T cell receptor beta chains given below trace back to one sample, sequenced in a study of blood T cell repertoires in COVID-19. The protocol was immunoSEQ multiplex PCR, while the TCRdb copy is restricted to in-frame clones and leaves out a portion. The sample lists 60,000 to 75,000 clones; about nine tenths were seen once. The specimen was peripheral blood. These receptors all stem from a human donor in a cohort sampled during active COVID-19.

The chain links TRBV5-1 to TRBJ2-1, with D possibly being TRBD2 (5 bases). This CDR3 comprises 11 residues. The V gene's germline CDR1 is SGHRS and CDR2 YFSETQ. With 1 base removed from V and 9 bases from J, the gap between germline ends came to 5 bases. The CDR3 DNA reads TGCGCCAGCAGCTTGAGCGGTGAGCAGTTCTTC. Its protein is CASSLSGEQFF.

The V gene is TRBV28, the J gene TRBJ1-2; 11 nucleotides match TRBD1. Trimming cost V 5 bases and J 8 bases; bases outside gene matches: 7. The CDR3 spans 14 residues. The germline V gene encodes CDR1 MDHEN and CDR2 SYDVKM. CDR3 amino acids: CASSRTGGAGGYTF. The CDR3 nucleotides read TGTGCCAGCAGTCGGACAGGGGGCGCGGGGGGCTACACCTTC.

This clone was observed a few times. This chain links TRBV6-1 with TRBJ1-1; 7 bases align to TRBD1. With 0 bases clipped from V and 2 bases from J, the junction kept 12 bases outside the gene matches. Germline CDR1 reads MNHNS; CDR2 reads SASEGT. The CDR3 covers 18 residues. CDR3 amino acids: CASSEANYRGGINTEAFF. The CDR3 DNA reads TGTGCCAGCAGTGAAGCTAATTACAGGGGTGGCATAAACACTGAAGCTTTCTTT.

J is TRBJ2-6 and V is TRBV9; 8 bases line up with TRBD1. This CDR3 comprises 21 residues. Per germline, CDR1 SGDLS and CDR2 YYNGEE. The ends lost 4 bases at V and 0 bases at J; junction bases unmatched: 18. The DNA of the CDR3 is TGTGCCAGCAGCCCACAGGAAATCACACCAGGGACAGGCTCTGGGGCCAACGTCCTGACTTTC. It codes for CASSPQEITPGTGSGANVLTF.

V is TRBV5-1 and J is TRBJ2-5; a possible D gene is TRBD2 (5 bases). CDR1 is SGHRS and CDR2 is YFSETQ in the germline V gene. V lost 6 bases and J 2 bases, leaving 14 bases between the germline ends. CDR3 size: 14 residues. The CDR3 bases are TGCGCCAGCACGCCCTTTAGCGCTCAAGAGACCCAGTACTTC. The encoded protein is CASTPFSAQETQYF.

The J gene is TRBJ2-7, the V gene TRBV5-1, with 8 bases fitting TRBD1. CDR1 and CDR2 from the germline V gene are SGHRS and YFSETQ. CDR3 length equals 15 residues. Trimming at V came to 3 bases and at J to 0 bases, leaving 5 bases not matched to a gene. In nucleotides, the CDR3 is TGCGCCAGCAGCTCACCGGGACAGGTCTCCTACGAGCAGTACTTC. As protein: CASSSPGQVSYEQYF.

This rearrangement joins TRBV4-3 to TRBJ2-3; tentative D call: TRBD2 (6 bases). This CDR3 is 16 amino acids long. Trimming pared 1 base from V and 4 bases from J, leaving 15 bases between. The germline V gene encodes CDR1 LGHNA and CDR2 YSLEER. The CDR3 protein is CASSQVIGGNPDTQYF. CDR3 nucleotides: TGCGCCAGCAGCCAAGTAATCGGGGGAAATCCAGATACGCAGTATTTT.

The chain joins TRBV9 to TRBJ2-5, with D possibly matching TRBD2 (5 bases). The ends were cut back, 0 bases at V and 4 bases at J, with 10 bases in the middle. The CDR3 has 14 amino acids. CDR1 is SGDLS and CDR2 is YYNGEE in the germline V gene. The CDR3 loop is CASSVGSEGETQYF. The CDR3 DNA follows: TGTGCCAGCAGCGTAGGCAGCGAGGGAGAGACCCAGTACTTC.

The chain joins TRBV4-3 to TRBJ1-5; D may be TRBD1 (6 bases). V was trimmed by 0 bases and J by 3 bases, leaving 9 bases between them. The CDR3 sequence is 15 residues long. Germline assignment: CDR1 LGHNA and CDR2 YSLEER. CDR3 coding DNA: TGCGCCAGCAGCCAAGATTGGACAGCCAATCAGCCCCAGCATTTT. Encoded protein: CASSQDWTANQPQHF.

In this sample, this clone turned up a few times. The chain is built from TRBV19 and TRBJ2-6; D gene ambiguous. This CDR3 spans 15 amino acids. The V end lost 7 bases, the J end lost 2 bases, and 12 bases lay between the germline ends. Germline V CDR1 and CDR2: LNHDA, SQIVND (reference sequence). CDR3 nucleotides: TGTGCCAGTAATGGCCTTCAGGCTGGGGCCAACGTCCTGACTTTC. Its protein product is CASNGLQAGANVLTF.

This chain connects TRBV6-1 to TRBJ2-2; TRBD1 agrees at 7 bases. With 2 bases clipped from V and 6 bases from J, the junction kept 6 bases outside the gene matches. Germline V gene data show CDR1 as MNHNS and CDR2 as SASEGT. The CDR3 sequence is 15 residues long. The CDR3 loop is CASSEQGGLSGELFF. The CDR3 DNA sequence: TGTGCCAGCAGTGAACAAGGGGGCCTATCCGGGGAGCTGTTTTTT.

CDR3 in amino acids: CASSLDPGVDEKLFF. The CDR3 region has the DNA TGTGCCAGCAGCTTAGACCCAGGGGTCGATGAAAAACTGTTTTTT. V and J are TRBV7-2 and TRBJ1-4; a possible D gene is TRBD1 (6 bases). The CDR3 has 15 amino acids. Looked up from germline, CDR1 is SGHTA and CDR2 is FQGNSA. V lost 1 base to trimming and J lost 6 bases, with 12 bases between them.

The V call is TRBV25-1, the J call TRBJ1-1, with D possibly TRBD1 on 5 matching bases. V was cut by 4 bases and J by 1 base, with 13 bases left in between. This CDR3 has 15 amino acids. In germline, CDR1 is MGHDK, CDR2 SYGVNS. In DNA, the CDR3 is TGTGCCAGCAGTGCCCCGGGGGGTGCGAACACTGAAGCTTTCTTT. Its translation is CASSAPGGANTEAFF.

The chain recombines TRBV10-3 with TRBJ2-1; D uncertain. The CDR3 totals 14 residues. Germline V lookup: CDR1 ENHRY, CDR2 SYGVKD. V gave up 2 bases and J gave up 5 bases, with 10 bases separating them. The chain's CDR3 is CAISEQAENNEQFF. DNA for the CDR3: TGTGCCATCAGTGAGCAGGCAGAAAACAATGAGCAGTTCTTC.

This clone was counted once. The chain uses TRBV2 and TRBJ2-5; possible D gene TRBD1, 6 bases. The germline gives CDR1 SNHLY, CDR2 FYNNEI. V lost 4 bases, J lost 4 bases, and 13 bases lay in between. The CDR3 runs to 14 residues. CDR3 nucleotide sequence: TGTGCCAGCAGTGTCAACAGGGTTGGAGAGACCCAGTACTTC. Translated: CASSVNRVGETQYF.

CDR3 bases: TGTGCCAGCAGTTTGGACTCTCTGGACGAGCAGTACTTC. Protein sequence: CASSLDSLDEQYF. V and J are TRBV12-3 or TRBV12-4 and TRBJ2-7; TRBD2 is a possible D gene (5 bases). V was trimmed by 3 bases and J by 5 bases, leaving 11 bases between them. The CDR3 covers 13 residues.

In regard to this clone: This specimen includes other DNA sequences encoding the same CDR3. CDR3 sequence reads: CASSLEGQGTDTQYF. The CDR3 DNA reads as TGCGCCAGCAGCTTAGAGGGACAGGGCACAGATACGCAGTATTTT. The V call is TRBV5-1, the J call TRBJ2-3, with TRBD1 matching 8 bases. The CDR3 sequence is 15 residues long. Losses at the gene ends were 2 bases for V and 1 base for J; bases not matched to a gene: 3. Germline V gene lookup returns CDR1 SGHRS and CDR2 YFSETQ.

CDR3 loop: CASRRSVNTEAFF. For the CDR3, the DNA is TGTGCCAGCAGGAGGTCGGTGAACACTGAAGCTTTCTTT. The V and J genes are TRBV25-1 and TRBJ1-1; D is ambiguous. This CDR3 is built from 13 residues. Germline lookup yields CDR1 MGHDK and CDR2 SYGVNS. The germline V and J ends were trimmed by 6 bases and 0 bases, with 8 bases remaining between them.

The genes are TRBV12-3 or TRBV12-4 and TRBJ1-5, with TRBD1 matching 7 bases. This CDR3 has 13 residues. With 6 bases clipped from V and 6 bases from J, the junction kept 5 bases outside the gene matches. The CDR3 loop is CASRLTGSQPQHF. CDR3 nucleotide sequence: TGTGCCAGCAGATTGACAGGGAGTCAGCCCCAGCATTTT.

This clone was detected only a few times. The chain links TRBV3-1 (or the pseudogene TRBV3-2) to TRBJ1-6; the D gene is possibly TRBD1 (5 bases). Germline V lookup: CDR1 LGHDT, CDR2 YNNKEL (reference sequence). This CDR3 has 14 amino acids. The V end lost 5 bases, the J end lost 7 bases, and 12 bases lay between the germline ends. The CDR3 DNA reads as TGTGCCAGCAGCACGAGACAGATAAATTCACCCCTCCACTTT. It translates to CASSTRQINSPLHF.

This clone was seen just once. CDR3 DNA sequence: TGTGCCAGCAGCTTAGTCGGGGGGAGCTCCTACGAGCAGTACTTC. Protein product: CASSLVGGSSYEQYF. V usage is TRBV7-8 and J usage is TRBJ2-7, with 7 bases that match TRBD2. Germline values: CDR1 SGHVS, CDR2 FQNEAQ. CDR3 length: 15 residues. Trimming took 1 base from V and 0 from J; bases not matched to a gene: 3.

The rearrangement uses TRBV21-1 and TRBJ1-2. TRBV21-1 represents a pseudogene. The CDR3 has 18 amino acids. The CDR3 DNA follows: TGTGCCAGCAGCACCCGGGAAGGTGCGGATCGCGGGAACTATGGCTACACCTTC. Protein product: CASSTREGADRGNYGYTF.

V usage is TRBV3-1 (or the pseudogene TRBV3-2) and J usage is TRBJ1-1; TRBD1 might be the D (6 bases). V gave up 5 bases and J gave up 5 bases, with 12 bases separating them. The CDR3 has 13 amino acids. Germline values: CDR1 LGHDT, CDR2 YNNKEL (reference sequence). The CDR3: CASSSTGNTEAFF. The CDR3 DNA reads TGTGCCAGCAGCTCCACAGGGAATACTGAAGCTTTCTTT.

The DNA for the CDR3 is TGTGCCAGCAGCAGCGGGGCCAACACCGGGGAGCTGTTTTTT. This sequence encodes CASSSGANTGELFF. The V and J genes are TRBV9 and TRBJ2-2; 7 bases are a match to TRBD2. Germline V gene data show CDR1 as SGDLS and CDR2 as YYNGEE. After removal of 4 bases from V and 2 bases from J, the junction contained 2 bases not matched to a gene. The CDR3 is made up of 14 amino acids. The variable domain in full, completed from reference TRBV9 and TRBJ2-2, reads DSGVTQTPKHLITATGQRVTLRCSPRSGDLSVYWYQQSLDQGLQFLIQYYNGEERAKGNILERFSAQQFPDLHSELNLSSLELGDSALYFCASSSGANTGELFFGEGSRLTVL.

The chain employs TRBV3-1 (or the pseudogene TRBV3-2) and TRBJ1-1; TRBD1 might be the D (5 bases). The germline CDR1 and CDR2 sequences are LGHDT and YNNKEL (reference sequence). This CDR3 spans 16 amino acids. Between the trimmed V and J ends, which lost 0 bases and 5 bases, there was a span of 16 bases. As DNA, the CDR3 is TGTGCCAGCAGCCAAGATCCCGGGGGGTCGAGGACTGAAGCTTTCTTT. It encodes CASSQDPGGSRTEAFF.

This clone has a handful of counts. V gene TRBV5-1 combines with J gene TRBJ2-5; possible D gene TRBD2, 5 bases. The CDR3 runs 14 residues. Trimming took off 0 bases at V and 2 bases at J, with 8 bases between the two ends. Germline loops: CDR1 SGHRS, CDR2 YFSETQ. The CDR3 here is CASSLDTGQETQYF. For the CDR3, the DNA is TGCGCCAGCAGCTTGGATACGGGGCAAGAGACCCAGTACTTC.

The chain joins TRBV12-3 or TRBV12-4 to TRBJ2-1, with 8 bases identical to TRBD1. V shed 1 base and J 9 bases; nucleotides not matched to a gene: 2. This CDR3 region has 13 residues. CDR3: CASSLGTGSEQFF. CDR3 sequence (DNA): TGTGCCAGCAGTTTAGGGACAGGGTCTGAGCAGTTCTTC.

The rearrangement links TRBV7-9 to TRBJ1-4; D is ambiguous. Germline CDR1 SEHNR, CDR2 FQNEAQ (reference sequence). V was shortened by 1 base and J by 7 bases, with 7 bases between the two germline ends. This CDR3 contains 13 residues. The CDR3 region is CASSLVLAEKLFF. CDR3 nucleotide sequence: TGTGCCAGCAGCTTAGTCCTAGCTGAAAAACTGTTTTTT.

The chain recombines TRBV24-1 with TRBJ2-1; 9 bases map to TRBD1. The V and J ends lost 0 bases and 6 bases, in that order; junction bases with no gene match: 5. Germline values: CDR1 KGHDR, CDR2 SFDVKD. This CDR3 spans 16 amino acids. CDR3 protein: CATSDLPGQGGNEQFF. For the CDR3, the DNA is TGTGCCACCAGTGATTTGCCGGGACAGGGTGGCAATGAGCAGTTCTTC.

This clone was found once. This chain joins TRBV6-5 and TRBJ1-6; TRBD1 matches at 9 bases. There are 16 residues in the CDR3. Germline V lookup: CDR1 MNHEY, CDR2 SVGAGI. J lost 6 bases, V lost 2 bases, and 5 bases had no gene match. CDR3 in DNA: TGTGCCAGCAGTTACGGCGGGACAGGGCGTAATTCACCCCTCCACTTT. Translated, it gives CASSYGGTGRNSPLHF.

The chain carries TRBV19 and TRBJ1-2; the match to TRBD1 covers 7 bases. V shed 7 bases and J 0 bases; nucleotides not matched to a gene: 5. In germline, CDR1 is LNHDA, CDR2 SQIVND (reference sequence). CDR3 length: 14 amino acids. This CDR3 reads CASTPGTANYGYTF. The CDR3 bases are TGTGCCAGTACCCCCGGGACAGCTAACTATGGCTACACCTTC. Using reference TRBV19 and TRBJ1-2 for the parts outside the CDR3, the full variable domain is DGGITQSPKYLFRKEGQNVTLSCEQNLNHDAMYWYRQDPGQGLRLIYYSQIVNDFQKGDIAEGYSVSREKKESFPLTVTSAQKNPTAFYLCASTPGTANYGYTFGSGTRLTVV.

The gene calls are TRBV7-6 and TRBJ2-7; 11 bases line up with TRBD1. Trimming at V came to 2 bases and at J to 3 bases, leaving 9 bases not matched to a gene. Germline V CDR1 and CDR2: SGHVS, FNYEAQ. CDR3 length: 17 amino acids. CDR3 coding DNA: TGTGCCAGCAGCTTAAGGTCTGCGGGACAGGGGGACTACGAGCAGTACTTC. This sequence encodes CASSLRSAGQGDYEQYF.